This T cell receptor (beta chain) was profiled in a study of blood T cells in healthy people across ages. The study, taken as a whole, reports: TCR beta diversity per million T cells fell roughly linearly with age.

The second PCR ran about 6 to 11 cycles with a sample-barcoded 5' primer and J-beta primers. TCRdb used MiXCR to reprocess the 5' RACE reads, holding one entry per CDR3 protein. The sample yields fewer than 800,000 distinct CDR3 sequences, roughly 20% seen once. The V gene lost 0 bases and the J gene lost 8 bases, with 10 bases spanning the gap. There are 14 residues in the CDR3. Germline V CDR1 and CDR2: MGHRA, YSYEKL. As concerns this clonotype: The antigen is unknown.

Staff drew around 10 milliliters of peripheral blood from each donor. This sequence originates from a man between 65 and 80 years old in good health. Sequenced sample: blood. The chain uses TRBV4-1 and TRBJ1-4; D gene unclear. CDR3 amino acids: CASSQDVGGEKLFF. The CDR3 DNA reads as TGCGCCAGCAGCCAAGATGTAGGTGGGGAAAAACTGTTTTTT.